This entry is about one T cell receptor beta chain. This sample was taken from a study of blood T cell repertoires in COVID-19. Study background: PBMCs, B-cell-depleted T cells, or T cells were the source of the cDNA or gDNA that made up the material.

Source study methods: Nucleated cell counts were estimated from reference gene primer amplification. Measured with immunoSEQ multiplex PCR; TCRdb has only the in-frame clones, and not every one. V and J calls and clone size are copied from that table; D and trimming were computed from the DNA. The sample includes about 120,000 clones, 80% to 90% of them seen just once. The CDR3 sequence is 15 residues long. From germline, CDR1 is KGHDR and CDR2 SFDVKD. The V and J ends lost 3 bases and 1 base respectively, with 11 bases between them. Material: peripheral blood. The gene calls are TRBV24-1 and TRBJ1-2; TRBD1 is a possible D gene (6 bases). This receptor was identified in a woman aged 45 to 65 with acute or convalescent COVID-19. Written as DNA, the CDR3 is TGTGCCACCAGTGATCCACGGACAGATAACTATGGCTACACCTTC. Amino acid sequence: CATSDPRTDNYGYTF.